The clone carrying this T cell receptor (beta chain) was picked up a small number of times. TCRdb independently ran MiXCR on the RT-PCR reads; one entry per CDR3 protein. The sample yields around 150,000 distinct CDR3 sequences, about a third seen once. The data were obtained in a study of patients and donors after allogeneic stem cell transplantation. The sequenced sample was blood, either unsorted or a sorted T cell fraction (not recorded which). The receptor comes from a human donor who was either an allogeneic HSCT recipient or a stem cell or donor lymphocyte infusion donor (not recorded which). It is not recorded whose cells these are; they may come from a transplant donor.

The CDR3 bases are TGCAGCGTTGAGGTACAGGAGCTTTCAGCTTTCTTT. This sequence encodes CSVEVQELSAFF. J is TRBJ1-1 and V is TRBV29-1; possibly TRBD1 for D (5 bases). Trimming left V 3 bases short and J 10 bases short, with 15 bases between. This CDR3 has 12 residues. Germline CDR1 and CDR2: SQVTM and ANQGSEA. The full variable domain, completed using reference TRBV29-1 and TRBJ1-1, is SAVISQKPSRDICQRGTSLTIQCQVDSQVTMMFWYRQQPGQSLTLIATANQGSEATYESGFVIDKFPISRPNLTFSTLTVSNMSPEDSSIYLCSVEVQELSAFFGQGTRLTVV.